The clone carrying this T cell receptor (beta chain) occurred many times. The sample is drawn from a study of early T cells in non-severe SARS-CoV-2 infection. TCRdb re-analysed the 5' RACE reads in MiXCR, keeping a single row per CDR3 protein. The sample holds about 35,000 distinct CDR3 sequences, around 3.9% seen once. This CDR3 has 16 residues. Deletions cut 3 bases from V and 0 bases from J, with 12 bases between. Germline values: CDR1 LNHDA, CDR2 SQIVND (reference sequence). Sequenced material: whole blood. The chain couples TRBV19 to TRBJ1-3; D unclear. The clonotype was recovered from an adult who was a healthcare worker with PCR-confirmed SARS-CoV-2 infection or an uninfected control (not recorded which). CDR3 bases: TGTGCCAGTAGTATGCTAGGCCTGAGCTCTGGAAACACCATATATTTT. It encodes CASSMLGLSSGNTIYF.